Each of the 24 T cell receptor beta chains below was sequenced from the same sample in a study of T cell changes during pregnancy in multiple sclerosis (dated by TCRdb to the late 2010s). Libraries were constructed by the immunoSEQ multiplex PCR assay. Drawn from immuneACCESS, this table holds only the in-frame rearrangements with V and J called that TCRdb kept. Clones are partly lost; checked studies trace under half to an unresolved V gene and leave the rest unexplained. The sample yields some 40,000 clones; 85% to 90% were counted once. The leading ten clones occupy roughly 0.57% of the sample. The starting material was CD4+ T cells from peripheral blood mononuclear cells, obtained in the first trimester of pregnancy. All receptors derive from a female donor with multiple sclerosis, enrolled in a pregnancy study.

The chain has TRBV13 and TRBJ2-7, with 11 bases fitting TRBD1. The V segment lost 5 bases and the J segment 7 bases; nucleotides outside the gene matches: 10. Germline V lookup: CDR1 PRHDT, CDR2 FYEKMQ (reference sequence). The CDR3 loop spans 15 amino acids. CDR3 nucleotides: TGTGCCAGCAGCCGATTCCGGGACAGGGGGGATGAGCAGTACTTC. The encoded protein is CASSRFRDRGDEQYF.

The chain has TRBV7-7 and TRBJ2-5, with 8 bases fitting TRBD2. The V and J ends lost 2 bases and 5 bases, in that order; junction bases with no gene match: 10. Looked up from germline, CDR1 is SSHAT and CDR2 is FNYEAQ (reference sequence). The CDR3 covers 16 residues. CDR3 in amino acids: CASSLPAGGLEETQYF. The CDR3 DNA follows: TGTGCCAGCAGCTTACCGGCGGGAGGTTTGGAGGAGACCCAGTACTTC.

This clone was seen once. The CDR3 loop reads CASSPVVTEAFF. In DNA form, the CDR3 reads TGTGCCAGCTCCCCGGTGGTCACTGAAGCTTTCTTT. The chain has TRBV18 and TRBJ1-1; D gene ambiguous. CDR3 length: 12 amino acids. V shed 6 bases and J shed 4 bases, with 9 bases lying between them. Germline V gene data show CDR1 as KGHSH and CDR2 as LQKENI.

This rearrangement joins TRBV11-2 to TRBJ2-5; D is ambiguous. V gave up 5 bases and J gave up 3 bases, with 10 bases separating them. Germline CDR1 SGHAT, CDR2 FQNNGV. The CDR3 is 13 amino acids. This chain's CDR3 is CASSQTRKETQYF. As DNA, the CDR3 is TGTGCCAGCAGCCAAACACGTAAAGAGACCCAGTACTTC. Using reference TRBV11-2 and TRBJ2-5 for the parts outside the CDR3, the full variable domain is EAGVAQSPRYKIIEKRQSVAFWCNPISGHATLYWYQQILGQGPKLLIQFQNNGVVDDSQLPKDRFSAERLKGVDSTLKIQPAKLEDSAVYLCASSQTRKETQYFGPGTRLLVL.

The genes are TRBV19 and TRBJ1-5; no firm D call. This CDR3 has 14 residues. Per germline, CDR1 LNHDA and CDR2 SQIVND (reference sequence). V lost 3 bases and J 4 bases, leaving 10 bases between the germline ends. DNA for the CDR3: TGTGCCAGTAGTATCCAGACGGGTAATCAGCCCCAGCATTTT. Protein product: CASSIQTGNQPQHF.

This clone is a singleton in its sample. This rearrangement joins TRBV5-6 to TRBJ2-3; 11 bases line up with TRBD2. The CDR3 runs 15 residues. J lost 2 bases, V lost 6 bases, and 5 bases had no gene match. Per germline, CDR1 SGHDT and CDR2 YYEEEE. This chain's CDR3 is CASILTSGTTDTQYF. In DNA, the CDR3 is TGTGCCAGCATCCTGACTAGCGGGACCACAGATACGCAGTATTTT.

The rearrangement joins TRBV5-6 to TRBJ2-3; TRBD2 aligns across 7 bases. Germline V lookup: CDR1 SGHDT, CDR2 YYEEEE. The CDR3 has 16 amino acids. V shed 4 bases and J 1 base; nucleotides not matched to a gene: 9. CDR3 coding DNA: TGTGCCAGCAGCAGACAGCGGGGCCCGGGCACAGATACGCAGTATTTT. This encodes CASSRQRGPGTDTQYF.

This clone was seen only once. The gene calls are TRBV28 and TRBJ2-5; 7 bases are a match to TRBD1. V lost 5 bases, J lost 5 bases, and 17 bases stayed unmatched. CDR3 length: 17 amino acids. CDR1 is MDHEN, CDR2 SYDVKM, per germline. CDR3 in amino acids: CASSPGPRQGPGETQYF. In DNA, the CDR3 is TGTGCCAGCAGTCCGGGGCCCCGACAGGGCCCAGGGGAGACCCAGTACTTC.

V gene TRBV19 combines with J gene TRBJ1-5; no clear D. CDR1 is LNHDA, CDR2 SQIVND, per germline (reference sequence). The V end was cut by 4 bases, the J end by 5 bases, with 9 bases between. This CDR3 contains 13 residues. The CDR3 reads CASSTRRDQPQHF. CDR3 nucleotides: TGTGCCAGTAGTACCCGACGGGATCAGCCCCAGCATTTT.

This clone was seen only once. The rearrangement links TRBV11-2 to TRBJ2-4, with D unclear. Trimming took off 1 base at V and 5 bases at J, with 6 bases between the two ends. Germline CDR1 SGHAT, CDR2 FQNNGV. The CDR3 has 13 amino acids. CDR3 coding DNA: TGTGCCAGCAGCTTAGCGGCGGAAAACATTCAGTACTTC. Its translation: CASSLAAENIQYF.

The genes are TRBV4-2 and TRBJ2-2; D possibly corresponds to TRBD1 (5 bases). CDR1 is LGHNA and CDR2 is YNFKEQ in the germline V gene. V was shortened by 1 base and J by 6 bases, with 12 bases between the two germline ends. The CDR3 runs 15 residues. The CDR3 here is CASSQAGAVAGELFF. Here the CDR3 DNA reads TGTGCCAGCAGCCAAGCTGGGGCGGTGGCCGGGGAGCTGTTTTTT.

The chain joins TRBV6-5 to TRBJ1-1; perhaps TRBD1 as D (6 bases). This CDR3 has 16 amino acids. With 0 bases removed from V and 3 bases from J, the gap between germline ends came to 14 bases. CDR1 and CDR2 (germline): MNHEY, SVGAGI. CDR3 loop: CASSYSGARVDTEAFF. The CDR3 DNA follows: TGTGCCAGCAGTTACTCGGGGGCACGGGTAGACACTGAAGCTTTCTTT.

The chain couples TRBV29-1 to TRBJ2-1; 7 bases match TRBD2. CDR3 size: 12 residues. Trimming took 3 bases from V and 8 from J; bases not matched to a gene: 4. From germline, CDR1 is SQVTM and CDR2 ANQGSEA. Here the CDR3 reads CSVDKGRDEQFF. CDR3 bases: TGCAGCGTTGATAAGGGGAGGGATGAGCAGTTCTTC.

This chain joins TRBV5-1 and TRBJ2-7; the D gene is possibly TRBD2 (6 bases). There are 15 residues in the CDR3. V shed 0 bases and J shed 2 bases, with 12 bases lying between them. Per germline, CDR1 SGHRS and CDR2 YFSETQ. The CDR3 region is CASSLGPSAAYEQYF. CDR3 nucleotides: TGCGCCAGCAGCTTGGGCCCTAGCGCTGCCTACGAGCAGTACTTC.

CDR3 residues: CASSQLSDFSGEQYF. As DNA, the CDR3 is TGCGCCAGCAGCCAACTTTCGGACTTCTCTGGAGAGCAGTACTTC. The V gene is TRBV4-3, the J gene TRBJ2-7, with D maybe TRBD2 (5 bases). Germline V CDR1 and CDR2: LGHNA, YSLEER. There are 15 residues in the CDR3. Deletions cut 2 bases from V and 7 bases from J, with 18 bases between.

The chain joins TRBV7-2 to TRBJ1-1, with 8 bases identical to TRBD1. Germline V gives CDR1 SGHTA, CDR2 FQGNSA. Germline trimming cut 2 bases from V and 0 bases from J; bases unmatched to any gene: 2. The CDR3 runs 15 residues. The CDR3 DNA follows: TGTGCCAGCAGCTTACAGGGGGCGATGAACACTGAAGCTTTCTTT. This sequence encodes CASSLQGAMNTEAFF.

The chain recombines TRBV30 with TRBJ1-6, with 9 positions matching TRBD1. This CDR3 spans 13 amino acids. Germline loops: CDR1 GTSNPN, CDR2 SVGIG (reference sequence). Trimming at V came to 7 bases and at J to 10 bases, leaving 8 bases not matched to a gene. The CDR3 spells CAFRTGDRSPLHF. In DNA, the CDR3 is TGTGCCTTCAGGACAGGGGACCGATCACCCCTCCACTTT.

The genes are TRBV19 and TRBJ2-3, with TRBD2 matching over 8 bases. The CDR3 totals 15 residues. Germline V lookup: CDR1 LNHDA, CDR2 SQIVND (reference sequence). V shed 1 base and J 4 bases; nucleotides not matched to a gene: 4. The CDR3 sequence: CASSIGAGAADTQYF. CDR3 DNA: TGTGCCAGTAGTATAGGAGCGGGAGCCGCAGATACGCAGTATTTT.

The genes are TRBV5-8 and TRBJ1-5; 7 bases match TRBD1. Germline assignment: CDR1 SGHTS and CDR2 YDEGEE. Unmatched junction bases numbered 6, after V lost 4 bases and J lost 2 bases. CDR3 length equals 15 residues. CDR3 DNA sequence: TGTGCCAGCAGCGGAGGGACAGTCCGCAATCAGCCCCAGCATTTT. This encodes CASSGGTVRNQPQHF.

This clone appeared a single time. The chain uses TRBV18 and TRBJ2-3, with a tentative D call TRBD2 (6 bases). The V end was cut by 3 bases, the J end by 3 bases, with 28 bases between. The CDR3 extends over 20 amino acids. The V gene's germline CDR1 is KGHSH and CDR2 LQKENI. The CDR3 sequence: CASSPPNPRPGSRGTDTQYF. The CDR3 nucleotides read TGTGCCAGCTCACCTCCAAACCCCCGGCCAGGTAGCCGGGGGACAGATACGCAGTATTTT.

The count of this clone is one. The CDR3 bases are TGTGCCAGCAGTTATACAGCCGAAGCTTTCTTT. This gives the protein CASSYTAEAFF. The chain recombines TRBV2 with TRBJ1-1, with unresolved D. Trimming left V 5 bases short and J 8 bases short, with 9 bases between. Germline V lookup: CDR1 SNHLY, CDR2 FYNNEI. This CDR3 has 11 residues.

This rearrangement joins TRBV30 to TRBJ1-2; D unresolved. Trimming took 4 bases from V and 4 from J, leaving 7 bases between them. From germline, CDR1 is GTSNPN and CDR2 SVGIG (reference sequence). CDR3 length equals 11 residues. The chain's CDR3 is CAWIDTYGYTF. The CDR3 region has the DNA TGTGCCTGGATAGACACCTATGGCTACACCTTC.

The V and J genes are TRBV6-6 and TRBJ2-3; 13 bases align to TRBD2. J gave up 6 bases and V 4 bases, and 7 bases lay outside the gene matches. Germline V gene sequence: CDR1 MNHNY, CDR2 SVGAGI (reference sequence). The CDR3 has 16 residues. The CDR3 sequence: CASSSKTSGRSDTQYF. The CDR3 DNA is TGTGCCAGCAGTTCAAAGACTAGCGGGAGGTCGGATACGCAGTATTTT.

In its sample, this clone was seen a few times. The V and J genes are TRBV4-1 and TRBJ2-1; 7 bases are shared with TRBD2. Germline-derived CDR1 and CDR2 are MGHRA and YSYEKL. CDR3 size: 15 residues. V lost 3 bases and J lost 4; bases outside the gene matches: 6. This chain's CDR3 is CASSHGLDRYNEQFF. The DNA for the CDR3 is TGCGCCAGCAGCCATGGACTAGACCGGTACAATGAGCAGTTCTTC.